This T cell receptor (beta chain) was recorded in a study of blood T cell repertoires in COVID-19 (TCRdb year 2020). About the study as a whole: Samples covering the acute and convalescent phases of COVID-19 were provided by collaborators in the United States, Italy and Spain. Where HLA class I and class II types were available, the types were taken from metadata supplied by the sample provider, not from assay-based typing. The material from the prospective study consisted of cDNA or gDNA derived from T cells, B-cell-depleted T cells, or PBMCs. The repertoires were released in a freely available public database meant as a resource for research on the immune response to SARS-CoV-2. Subjects who had been exposed to COVID-19, were actively infected with it, or had recovered from it provided the deeply sampled blood TCRbeta repertoires that made up the dataset. The sample metadata nearly always contained a de-identified subject ID, COVID-19 status, age in years and sex. Samples were obtained from the ongoing ImmuneRACE study (first 160 participants) and from 1,254 subjects provided by 6 global collaborators.

TCRbeta CDR3 regions were amplified from genomic DNA by means of the immunoSEQ Assay, a bias-controlled multiplex PCR. For the original study's pipeline: The number of nucleated cells in each sample was estimated from the amplification of reference gene primers within the assay. To quantify the absolute abundance of each unique TCRbeta CDR3 rearrangement, sequence reads were collapsed and filtered. For each sample, productive Simpson clonality was calculated by taking the square root of Simpson's diversity index across productive rearrangements. TCRdb stores this immuneACCESS table with in-frame sequences only. Part of the clones is absent; in the studies checked, under half of the shortfall reflects unresolved V genes, and no reason is known for the rest. V and J calls plus clone size are reproduced from that table; the DNA served to infer D and trimming. In this sample the table shows about 80,000 clones, 70% to 80% of which occur a single time. Approximately 15% of the sample lies in the top ten.

Points on this clone: The antigen this receptor binds is unknown. Per-base quality was not reported, and no clone a single base away is much larger than it.

CDR1 and CDR2 were assigned from the germline V gene (reference sequence) as LNHDA and SQIVND. From its cysteine to its phenylalanine, the CDR3 spans 14 amino acids. Solely the CDR3 DNA is kept, with 42 bases framed from the first base. V was cut back by 6 bases and J by 5 bases, leaving a gap of 13 bases between them. Study-wide findings and limitations: The quantity of clinical and demographic metadata differed by source and by participant and was supplied without curation.

Whole blood was collected in K2EDTA tubes by collaborating institutions according to the institutions' own protocols. For TCRbeta analysis, collaborators shipped samples in one of three forms: frozen whole blood, isolated PBMCs, or DNA extracted from either of those sample types. This receptor was obtained from a man aged 65-85 years with active or convalescent COVID-19. Recombination connected TRBV19 to TRBJ1-4; no confident D gene assignment can be made. The specimen was peripheral blood. This receptor has the CDR3 CASRMGGGNEKLFF. The nucleotide sequence reads TGTGCCAGTAGGATGGGCGGAGGGAATGAAAAACTGTTTTTT.